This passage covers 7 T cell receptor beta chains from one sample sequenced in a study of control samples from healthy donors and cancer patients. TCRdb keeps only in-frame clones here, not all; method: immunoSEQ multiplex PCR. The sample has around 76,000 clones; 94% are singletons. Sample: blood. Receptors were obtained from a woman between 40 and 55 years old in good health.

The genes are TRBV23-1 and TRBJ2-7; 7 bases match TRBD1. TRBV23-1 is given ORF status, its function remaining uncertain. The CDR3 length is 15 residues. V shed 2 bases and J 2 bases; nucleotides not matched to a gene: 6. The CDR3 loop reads CASSQPDRVAYEQYF. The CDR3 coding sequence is TGCGCCAGCAGTCAACCCGACAGGGTCGCCTACGAGCAGTACTTC.

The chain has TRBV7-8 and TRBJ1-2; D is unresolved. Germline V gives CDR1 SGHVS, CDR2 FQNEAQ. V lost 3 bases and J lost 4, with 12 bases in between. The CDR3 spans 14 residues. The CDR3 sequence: CASSFGEGLYGYTF. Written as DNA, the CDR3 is TGTGCCAGCAGCTTCGGGGAGGGCCTCTATGGCTACACCTTC.

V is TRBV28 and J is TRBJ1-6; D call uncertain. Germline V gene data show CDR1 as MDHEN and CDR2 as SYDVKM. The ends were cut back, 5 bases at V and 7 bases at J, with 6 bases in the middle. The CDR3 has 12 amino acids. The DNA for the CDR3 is TGTGCCAGCAGTATCGTGAATTCACCCCTCCACTTT. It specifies CASSIVNSPLHF.

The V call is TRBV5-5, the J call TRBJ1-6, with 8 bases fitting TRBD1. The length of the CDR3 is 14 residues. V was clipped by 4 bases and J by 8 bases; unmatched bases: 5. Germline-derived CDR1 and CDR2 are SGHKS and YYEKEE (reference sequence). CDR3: CASSLDRAHSPLHF. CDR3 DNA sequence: TGTGCCAGCAGCCTGGACAGGGCCCATTCACCCCTCCACTTT.

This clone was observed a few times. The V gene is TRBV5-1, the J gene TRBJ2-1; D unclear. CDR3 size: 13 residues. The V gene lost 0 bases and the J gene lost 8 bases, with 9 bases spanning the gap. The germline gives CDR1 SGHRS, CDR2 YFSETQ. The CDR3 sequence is CASSLADRDEQFF. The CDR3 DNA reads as TGCGCCAGCAGCTTGGCCGACCGAGATGAGCAGTTCTTC.

CDR3 DNA sequence: TGTGCCAGCAAAACAGGGCCCGATTCCTACGAGCAGTACTTC. Its translation: CASKTGPDSYEQYF. The chain recombines TRBV6-5 with TRBJ2-7; D is possibly TRBD1 (6 bases). Germline-derived CDR1 and CDR2 are MNHEY and SVGAGI. The CDR3 extends over 14 amino acids. V was shortened by 7 bases and J by 1 base, with 14 bases between the two germline ends.

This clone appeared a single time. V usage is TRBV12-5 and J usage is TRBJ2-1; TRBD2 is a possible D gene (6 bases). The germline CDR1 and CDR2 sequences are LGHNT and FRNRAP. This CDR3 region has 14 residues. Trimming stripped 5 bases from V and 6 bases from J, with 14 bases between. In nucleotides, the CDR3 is TGTGCTAGTGGTCCCTCGCCGACTAGCAATGAGCAGTTCTTC. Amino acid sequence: CASGPSPTSNEQFF.